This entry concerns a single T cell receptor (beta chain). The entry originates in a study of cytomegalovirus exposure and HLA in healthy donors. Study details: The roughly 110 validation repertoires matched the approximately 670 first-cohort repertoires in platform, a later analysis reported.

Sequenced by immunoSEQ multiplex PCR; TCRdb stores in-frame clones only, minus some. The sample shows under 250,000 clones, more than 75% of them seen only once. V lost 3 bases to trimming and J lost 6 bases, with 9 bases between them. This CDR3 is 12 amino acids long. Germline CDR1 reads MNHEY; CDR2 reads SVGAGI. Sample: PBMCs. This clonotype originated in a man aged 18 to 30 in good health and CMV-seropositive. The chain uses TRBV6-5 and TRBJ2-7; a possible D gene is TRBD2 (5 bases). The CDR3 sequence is CASSYRGLEQYF. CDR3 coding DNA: TGTGCCAGCAGTTATAGAGGGCTCGAGCAGTACTTC.